These 16 T cell receptor beta chains were all obtained from the same sample, sequenced in a study of T cells in Graves' hyperthyroidism and ophthalmopathy. It was RNA transcripts that yielded the amplified TCR beta CDR3 regions. The HTBI set primed first-round TCR CDR3 RT-PCR. TCRdb redid the calling of the multiplex PCR reads with MiXCR, one entry per CDR3 protein. The table has more than 450,000 distinct CDR3 sequences, about 14% seen once; the top ten hold around 13%. The sample comprised blood. Source of these receptors: a woman aged 35 to 49 with Graves' hyperthyroidism.

At least ten counts were recorded for this clonotype. The chain couples TRBV12-5 to TRBJ2-6; D not certain. Trimming shortened V by 1 base and J by 0 bases, and 4 bases separated the two germline ends. Germline-derived CDR1 and CDR2 are LGHNT and FRNRAP. This CDR3 contains 15 residues. CDR3 residues: CASGLGTSGANVLTF. Written as DNA, the CDR3 is TGTGCTAGTGGTTTGGGGACCTCTGGGGCCAACGTCCTGACTTTC.

The chain employs TRBV6-2 or TRBV6-3 and TRBJ2-6; unclear D gene. CDR1 MNHEY and CDR2 SVGEGT come from the germline V gene. The CDR3 has 17 residues. The V and J ends lost 0 bases and 1 base respectively, with 10 bases between them. CDR3 protein: CASSYSDEISGANVLTF. CDR3 sequence (DNA): TGTGCCAGCAGTTACTCCGATGAGATATCTGGGGCCAACGTCCTGACTTTC.

This clonotype was seen repeatedly, ten times or more. CDR3 in amino acids: CSASRASGAQETQYF. Here the CDR3 DNA reads TGCAGTGCTAGTCGTGCTAGCGGAGCCCAAGAGACCCAGTACTTC. This chain uses TRBV20-1 with TRBJ2-5; 7 bases line up with TRBD2. The CDR3 has 15 amino acids. Germline CDR1 is DFQATT and CDR2 is SNEGSKA (reference sequence). The J segment lost 1 base and the V segment lost 3 bases, leaving 8 bases of the junction unmatched.

The count of this clonotype is one. The V and J genes are TRBV9 and TRBJ2-5; no clear D gene. This CDR3 region has 14 residues. Trimming stripped 4 bases from V and 4 bases from J, with 14 bases between. Germline CDR1 SGDLS, CDR2 YYNGEE. The chain's CDR3 is CASSTTSLGETQYF. The CDR3 nucleotides are TGTGCCAGCAGCACTACCTCACTGGGAGAGACCCAGTACTTC.

This clonotype has at least ten counts. The chain combines TRBV11-2 with TRBJ1-6, with 8 bases aligning to TRBD1. This CDR3 contains 15 residues. The germline V gene has CDR1 SGHAT and CDR2 FQNNGV. V lost 6 bases to trimming and J lost 7 bases; unmatched junction nucleotides: 8. The CDR3 is CASRPQGAQNSPLHF. The CDR3 DNA sequence: TGTGCCAGCAGGCCGCAGGGGGCGCAAAATTCACCCCTCCACTTT.

The chain links TRBV5-4 to TRBJ1-4; 8 bases are shared with TRBD1. With 4 bases clipped from V and 4 bases from J, the junction kept 9 bases outside the gene matches. This CDR3 spans 16 amino acids. Germline-derived CDR1 and CDR2 are SGHNT and YYREEE (reference sequence). The CDR3 is CASSPGSGQVNEKLFF. The CDR3 nucleotides read TGTGCCAGCAGCCCCGGTTCGGGACAGGTTAATGAAAAACTGTTTTTT.

This clonotype was seen repeatedly, ten times or more. The chain uses TRBV7-9 and TRBJ1-1; D unclear. V lost 4 bases and J 1 base, leaving 7 bases between the germline ends. The CDR3 consists of 13 residues. The germline V gene has CDR1 SEHNR and CDR2 FQNEAQ (reference sequence). The CDR3 coding sequence is TGTGCCAGCAGCTCCAGACAGAACACTGAAGCTTTCTTT. Residues: CASSSRQNTEAFF.

The chain uses TRBV30 and TRBJ2-6, with unresolved D. Germline CDR1 and CDR2: GTSNPN and SVGIG (reference sequence). CDR3 size: 14 residues. With 2 bases removed from V and 1 base from J, the gap between germline ends came to 6 bases. The CDR3 DNA is TGTGCCTGGAGTATAACTTCTGGGGCCAACGTCCTGACTTTC. Amino acid sequence: CAWSITSGANVLTF. The entire variable domain, with the rest obtained from reference TRBV30 and TRBJ2-6, is as follows: SQTIHQWPATLVQPVGSPLSLECTVEGTSNPNLYWYRQAAGRGLQLLFYSVGIGQISSEVPQNLSASRPQDRQFILSSKKLLLSDSGFYLCAWSITSGANVLTFGAGSRLTVL.

This clonotype has ten or more counts. The gene calls are TRBV12-3 or TRBV12-4 and TRBJ2-2; D call uncertain. The CDR3 length is 14 residues. Trimming shortened V by 5 bases and J by 1 base, and 8 bases separated the two germline ends. The CDR3 sequence: CASSPLGNTGELFF. The CDR3 DNA follows: TGTGCCAGCAGTCCCTTAGGGAACACCGGGGAGCTGTTTTTT.

The CDR3 is CASSPGQGGGNTEAFF. In DNA, the CDR3 is TGTGCCAGCAGTCCGGGACAGGGGGGGGGGAACACTGAAGCTTTCTTT. V gene TRBV12-3 or TRBV12-4 combines with J gene TRBJ1-1, with 11 positions matching TRBD1. This CDR3 region has 16 residues. The J segment lost 1 base and the V segment lost 5 bases, leaving 6 bases of the junction unmatched.

This clonotype was counted many times. The chain recombines TRBV20-1 with TRBJ2-3; D possibly corresponds to TRBD2 (6 bases). CDR1 and CDR2 (germline): DFQATT, SNEGSKA (reference sequence). V was trimmed by 2 bases and J by 6 bases, leaving 18 bases between them. CDR3 length: 15 residues. The CDR3 region is CSARKGGSWVDTQYF. CDR3 DNA: TGCAGTGCTAGAAAAGGAGGGTCTTGGGTGGATACGCAGTATTTT.

At least ten counts were recorded for this clonotype. The V and J genes are TRBV12-3 or TRBV12-4 and TRBJ1-5; 7 nucleotides line up with TRBD1. The CDR3 is made up of 15 amino acids. V was clipped by 3 bases and J by 4 bases; unmatched bases: 6. DNA for the CDR3: TGTGCCAGCAGTTTCTCCGGGACAGTTAATCAGCCCCAGCATTTT. Translation gives CASSFSGTVNQPQHF.

There are a few counts of this clonotype. The rearrangement links TRBV5-8 to TRBJ1-5, with D possibly being TRBD1 (6 bases). Trimming removed 0 bases at V and 6 bases at J, with 13 bases between. Per germline, CDR1 SGHTS and CDR2 YDEGEE. The CDR3 has 15 amino acids. The CDR3 sequence: CASSLAPGEGQPQHF. CDR3 nucleotide sequence: TGTGCCAGCAGCTTGGCCCCAGGGGAGGGTCAGCCCCAGCATTTT.

The table lists this clonotype with many counts. The rearrangement uses TRBV2 and TRBJ2-5; D is undetermined. Germline-derived CDR1 and CDR2 are SNHLY and FYNNEI. V lost 4 bases to trimming and J lost 0 bases, with 12 bases between them. This CDR3 region has 15 residues. The CDR3 region is CASSVTRSYQETQYF. The CDR3 nucleotides read TGTGCCAGCAGTGTGACTCGATCGTACCAAGAGACCCAGTACTTC. Complete variable domain (other parts from reference TRBV2 and TRBJ2-5): EPEVTQTPSHQVTQMGQEVILRCVPISNHLYFYWYRQILGQKVEFLVSFYNNEISEKSEIFDDQFSVERPDGSNFTLKIRSTKLEDSAMYFCASSVTRSYQETQYFGPGTRLLVL.

This clonotype has just a few counts. The CDR3 sequence is CASSSANLNYGYTF. CDR3 DNA sequence: TGCGCCAGCAGCTCAGCGAACCTTAACTATGGCTACACCTTC. The rearrangement links TRBV5-1 to TRBJ1-2, with D unclear. The CDR3 extends over 14 amino acids. Germline CDR1 SGHRS, CDR2 YFSETQ. Trimming removed 3 bases from V and 1 base from J, with 10 bases in between.

This clonotype has at least ten counts. CDR3 bases: TGTGCCAGCACGAGACATGCCCCCATGAACACTGAAGCTTTCTTT. The encoded protein is CASTRHAPMNTEAFF. This chain joins TRBV27 and TRBJ1-1; D not certain. CDR3 length: 15 residues. Germline V gene lookup returns CDR1 MNHEY and CDR2 SMNVEV (reference sequence). V lost 7 bases and J lost 0, with 15 bases in between.